This passage covers 19 T cell receptor beta chains from one sample sequenced in a study of PD-1 blockade in classical Hodgkin lymphoma. Stated time point: cycle 4 day 1 (C4D1), after 5 to 7 weeks of nivolumab. Patients all relapsed after autologous stem cell transplantation, and there was variation in brentuximab vedotin exposure. This table comes from immunoSEQ multiplex PCR, and its TCRdb copy is limited to in-frame clones, with some not included. There are about 27,000 clones in the sample; about 72% occur only once, and approximately 3.5% lies in the top ten. The material was peripheral blood mononuclear cells (PBMCs), obtained before the fourth cycle of nivolumab. All receptors come from a human donor with classical Hodgkin lymphoma.

The rearrangement joins TRBV9 to TRBJ2-2; D gene ambiguous. CDR3 length equals 11 residues. Germline V gene sequence: CDR1 SGDLS, CDR2 YYNGEE. V was trimmed by 0 bases and J by 8 bases, leaving 2 bases between them. CDR3 sequence (DNA): TGTGCCAGCAGCGTAGGGGGGGAGCTGTTTTTT. Translated: CASSVGGELFF.

The chain joins TRBV27 to TRBJ1-4; a possible D gene is TRBD1 (6 bases). Germline CDR1 and CDR2: MNHEY and SMNVEV (reference sequence). The CDR3 contains 15 residues. V lost 2 bases and J lost 0, with 7 bases in between. This CDR3 reads CASSLRQATNEKLFF. CDR3 nucleotide sequence: TGTGCCAGCAGTTTACGACAGGCAACTAATGAAAAACTGTTTTTT.

The V call is TRBV10-3, the J call TRBJ1-2; D unclear. V lost 3 bases and J 2 bases, leaving 7 bases between the germline ends. The germline V gene encodes CDR1 ENHRY and CDR2 SYGVKD. This CDR3 has 13 amino acids. The CDR3 sequence: CAISDALNYGYTF. The CDR3 coding sequence is TGTGCCATCAGTGATGCTTTAAACTATGGCTACACCTTC.

The chain carries TRBV4-1 and TRBJ1-5; D is perhaps TRBD1 (5 bases). Trimming left V 4 bases short and J 7 bases short, with 14 bases between. The CDR3 contains 14 residues. Germline CDR1 MGHRA, CDR2 YSYEKL. The CDR3: CASSPGPSGQPQHF. DNA for the CDR3: TGCGCCAGCAGCCCGGGACCATCTGGCCAGCCCCAGCATTTT.

The rearrangement joins TRBV19 to TRBJ1-5, with D unresolved. Germline CDR1 reads LNHDA; CDR2 reads SQIVND (reference sequence). The CDR3 is 16 residues long. V dropped 6 bases and J dropped 4 bases, with 19 bases sitting between them. In DNA, the CDR3 is TGTGCCAGTAGCCCCCTCAGGCAGGTAACAAATCAGCCCCAGCATTTT. Translating gives CASSPLRQVTNQPQHF.

V gene TRBV7-8 combines with J gene TRBJ2-2; 12 nucleotides line up with TRBD1. The CDR3 extends over 13 amino acids. J was trimmed by 14 bases and V by 6 bases; bases with no gene match: 7. Germline CDR1 is SGHVS and CDR2 is FQNEAQ. The DNA for the CDR3 is TGTGCCAGCAGGGAGCAGGGACAGGGGGCCCTGTTTTTT. Protein product: CASREQGQGALFF.

V and J are TRBV27 and TRBJ2-1; no firm D call. The V gene lost 3 bases and the J gene lost 3 bases, with 0 bases spanning the gap. The CDR3 is 11 residues long. Per germline, CDR1 MNHEY and CDR2 SMNVEV (reference sequence). Here the CDR3 reads CASSFYNEQFF. CDR3 DNA: TGTGCCAGCAGTTTCTACAATGAGCAGTTCTTC.

This clone was detected a few times. The chain couples TRBV30 to TRBJ1-3; unclear D gene. V was shortened by 3 bases and J by 0 bases, with 15 bases between the two germline ends. The CDR3 contains 16 residues. Germline V gene lookup returns CDR1 GTSNPN and CDR2 SVGIG (reference sequence). The CDR3 DNA reads TGTGCCTGGAGGTCTCCCCCGGGGTCCTCTGGAAACACCATATATTTT. It encodes CAWRSPPGSSGNTIYF.

The V gene is TRBV9, the J gene TRBJ1-2; a weak D match, TRBD1 (5 bases). The CDR3 is 14 residues long. CDR1 is SGDLS, CDR2 YYNGEE, per germline. V was cut by 0 bases and J by 8 bases, with 14 bases left in between. CDR3 sequence (DNA): TGTGCCAGCAGCGTAGCTATGGGGACGGCAGGCTACACCTTC. This sequence encodes CASSVAMGTAGYTF.

The chain has TRBV10-3 and TRBJ2-2, with TRBD2 matching over 13 bases. Germline lookup yields CDR1 ENHRY and CDR2 SYGVKD. V was pared by 1 base and J by 7 bases, with 9 bases of the junction left unmatched. CDR3 length: 18 residues. CDR3 in DNA: TGTGCCATCAGTGAGTTGACTAGCGGGGGGACCTCTGTCGGGGAGCTGTTTTTT. Protein sequence: CAISELTSGGTSVGELFF.

The sample holds a few counts of this clone. The chain uses TRBV7-9 and TRBJ1-2; 7 bases agree with TRBD1. The germline CDR1 and CDR2 sequences are SEHNR and FQNEAQ (reference sequence). V gave up 8 bases and J gave up 4 bases; unmatched junction bases: 10. The CDR3 length is 14 residues. In nucleotides, the CDR3 is TGTGCCAGCGCGCGACAGGGAGCCAGCTATGGCTACACCTTC. Its protein product is CASARQGASYGYTF.

The chain uses TRBV6-5 and TRBJ2-7; 9 positions agree with TRBD1. The CDR3 spans 13 residues. CDR1 and CDR2 (germline): MNHEY, SVGAGI. V lost 5 bases, J lost 6 bases, and 5 bases stayed unmatched. As DNA, the CDR3 is TGTGCCAGCAGTGCTTGGGACAGGGCCGAGCAGTACTTC. Its protein product is CASSAWDRAEQYF.

The genes are TRBV25-1 and TRBJ1-4; D not resolved. Trimming stripped 7 bases from V and 8 bases from J, with 8 bases between. The germline V gene has CDR1 MGHDK and CDR2 SYGVNS. The CDR3 has 11 residues. CDR3: CASTPGEKLFF. CDR3 coding DNA: TGTGCCAGCACCCCGGGAGAAAAACTGTTTTTT.

This clone was found a few times. The sample holds other DNA sequences that translate to the same CDR3. The V and J genes are TRBV18 and TRBJ1-4; the match to TRBD1 covers 10 bases. Looked up from germline, CDR1 is KGHSH and CDR2 is LQKENI. Trimming cost V 3 bases and J 5 bases; bases outside gene matches: 0. The CDR3 runs to 14 residues. The CDR3 bases are TGTGCCAGCTCACCGGGACAGGGGAATGAAAAACTGTTTTTT. Its translation is CASSPGQGNEKLFF.

This clone was counted only a few times. The chain is built from TRBV6-1 and TRBJ1-2; the match to TRBD1 covers 7 bases. The CDR3 has 15 residues. Losses at the gene ends were 4 bases for V and 6 bases for J; bases not matched to a gene: 11. Germline CDR1 MNHNS, CDR2 SASEGT. CDR3 in amino acids: CASSVLYRGGDGYTF. CDR3 DNA sequence: TGTGCCAGCAGTGTCCTTTACAGAGGGGGCGATGGCTACACCTTC.

This clone was observed a handful of times. Additional DNA sequences in this sample encode the identical CDR3. The rearrangement joins TRBV14 to TRBJ1-3; 7 nucleotides line up with TRBD1. CDR1 SGHDN and CDR2 FVKESK come from the germline V gene. After removal of 1 base from V and 0 bases from J, the junction contained 6 bases not matched to a gene. This CDR3 has 17 amino acids. The CDR3, as DNA: TGTGCCAGCAGCCAAGGGACAGGTCCGAGCTCTGGAAACACCATATATTTT. It yields the protein CASSQGTGPSSGNTIYF. The entire variable domain, with the rest obtained from reference TRBV14 and TRBJ1-3, is as follows: EAGVTQFPSHSVIEKGQTVTLRCDPISGHDNLYWYRRVMGKEIKFLLHFVKESKQDESGMPNNRFLAERTGGTYSTLKVQPAELEDSGVYFCASSQGTGPSSGNTIYFGEGSWLTVV.

The chain couples TRBV28 to TRBJ2-6; 8 bases map to TRBD1. From germline, CDR1 is MDHEN and CDR2 SYDVKM. The junction had 4 bases not matched to a gene; V was cut back by 5 bases and J by 4 bases. The CDR3 contains 15 residues. The CDR3 DNA is TGTGCCAGCAGTCCTCAGGGGGCCGGGGCCAACGTCCTGACTTTC. It yields the protein CASSPQGAGANVLTF.

The genes are TRBV28 and TRBJ2-5; 7 bases are shared with TRBD1. The length of the CDR3 is 14 residues. V shed 5 bases, J shed 5 bases, and the junction held 8 bases outside the gene matches. Germline V gene data show CDR1 as MDHEN and CDR2 as SYDVKM. DNA for the CDR3: TGTGCCAGCAGTGGGACAGCCGCAGGGGAGACCCAGTACTTC. Translated, it gives CASSGTAAGETQYF.

The rearrangement uses TRBV7-2 and TRBJ2-7; weak D call: TRBD1 (6 bases). CDR1 SGHTA and CDR2 FQGNSA come from the germline V gene. CDR3 size: 14 residues. Between the trimmed V and J ends, which lost 6 bases and 2 bases, there was a span of 14 bases. The CDR3 nucleotides are TGTGCCAGCAGGGTGGACAGATTTACCTACGAGCAGTACTTC. The encoded protein is CASRVDRFTYEQYF. The entire variable domain, with the rest obtained from reference TRBV7-2 and TRBJ2-7, is as follows: GAGVSQSPSNKVTEKGKDVELRCDPISGHTALYWYRQSLGQGLEFLIYFQGNSAPDKSGLPSDRFSAERTGGSVSTLTIQRTQQEDSAVYLCASRVDRFTYEQYFGPGTRLTVT.